This TCR beta chain was identified during a study of T cells expressing NK-cell markers (dated by TCRdb to 2019 to 2021). In the study overall: Fewer than ten donors provided sorted CD3+CD56+NKG2C+, CD3+CD56+NKG2C- and CD3+CD56-NKG2C+ T-cell subsets, whose TCR beta-chain repertoires were profiled. Of the eight sequenced donors, seven were found to be HCMV-seropositive and one was found to be HCMV-seronegative. All eight donors whose samples were sequenced were randomly selected healthy volunteers, three of them men and five women. Libraries were sequenced as 2 x 150 bp reads on Illumina HiSeq 2000/2500, MiSeq or NextSeq.

Sequencing took place on an Illumina HiSeq 2000. The TCR beta cDNA libraries were made using 5'RACE template switching, a step that added both a universal primer site and unique molecular identifiers. cDNA synthesis was primed from the TCR beta constant segment, followed by two successive PCR amplification steps. For the original study's pipeline: Reads were demultiplexed and grouped by UMI with MIGEC, and clonotypes were assembled and quantified with MiTCR. To exclude erroneous sequences, any TCR cDNA sequence not supported by at least two reads was discarded. The tcR package was used for downstream repertoire analysis, with clonotypes matched between fractions based on CDR3 nucleotide sequence plus V segment. VDJmatch was used to annotate antigen specificity against VDJdb, with one amino acid substitution in CDR3 allowed. TCRdb reprocessed the reads; each CDR3 protein sequence makes one entry, and DNA is unavailable. The V and J calls and clone size are TCRdb's, not the authors'. This sample's table lists about 380,000 distinct CDR3 sequences. Roughly 5.4% of the sample goes to the ten largest clones.

What the research found in general, with its limitations: It remained unclear whether the expanded NKG2C-expressing T cell clones were specific for HCMV antigens. In 6 or 7 donors, the dominant CD3+CD56+NKG2C+ clonotypes ranked among the top 10 CD8+ clonotypes, making up 1.0-7.0% of CD8+ T cells. Those dominant clonotypes were again the most abundant among CD3+CD56-NKG2C+ cells in a handful of donors, at about 25-65%.

HCMV serostatus was determined by detecting HCMV-specific IgG in serum with a commercial ELISA kit. Peripheral blood mononuclear cells were isolated from blood by Ficoll density gradient centrifugation. As to this clonotype: This clone's antigen is unknown.

The CDR3 covers 17 residues, taking in both the cysteine and the phenylalanine. Only the protein is on record. CDR1 is given as DFQATT and CDR2 as SNEGSKA, both from the germline V gene (reference sequence). This receptor was obtained from a man between 18 and 69 years old in good health. In this chain, TRBV20-1 is recombined with TRBJ2-1; TCRdb's D gene call, TRBD1, goes unchecked for lack of DNA. Source material: blood T cells: a sorted CD56 or NKG2C T cell subset, CD4+ or CD8+ T cells, or bulk PBMC T cells (not recorded which). The CDR3 protein is CSAQNAVAQGFYNEQFF.